This T cell receptor beta chain was captured by sequencing in a study of Ad26.COV2.S vaccination and SARS-CoV-2 variants. General study findings and limits: Vaccine and placebo groups showed comparable non-spike TCR breadth. Following vaccination, spike-specific CD8+ and CD4+ T cell responses reportedly exhibited substantial breadth.

Trimming took off 2 bases at V and 7 bases at J, with 8 bases between the two ends. This CDR3 has 11 amino acids. The germline CDR1 and CDR2 sequences are GTSNPN and SVGIG (reference sequence). Stated treatment: approximately 18 received Ad26.COV2.S at low or high dose, single or two shots; about 5 received placebo; per-sample allocation not given. Sampling took place 63 days after the first vaccine or placebo injection. The donor was a Boston adult aged 18-55 years. Vaccine was an Ad26 vector expressing Wuhan-strain SARS-CoV-2 spike. In regard to this clone: No antigen is known for it.

The assay was immunoSEQ multiplex PCR, and TCRdb's table has in-frame clones only and misses some. The sample holds 300,000 to 400,000 clones, around 87% seen once. The sample was peripheral blood, taken in a trial of Ad26.COV2.S vaccine versus placebo. The chain recombines TRBV30 with TRBJ1-1; the D is unclear. This TCR was recovered from a person aged 18 to 59 who received the Ad26.COV2.S COVID-19 vaccine or a placebo. The CDR3 DNA reads as TGTGCCTGGAGTAGGGCCGATGAAGCTTTCTTT. As protein: CAWSRADEAFF.